These T cell receptor beta chains were read from a single sample in a study of blood T cell repertoires in COVID-19. Repertoires were generated with immunoSEQ multiplex PCR, while TCRdb's copy carries only in-frame clones and drops some. The table has about 150,000 clones, around 90% seen once. Sequencing was done on a sample of peripheral blood. The receptors come from a woman in her sixties with active or convalescent COVID-19. Each CDR3 is given with its conserved first and last residue. Each record gives: J gene, V gene, clone size, D gene, CDR3 DNA, CDR3 protein. D genes are given only for firm matches. Some rows mark clone size as missing; the rest say once, few, many or name a class of expanded clone.

J: TRBJ2-3; V: TRBV11-3; size: .; D: TRBD2; DNA: TGTGCCAGCAGCAGAGGGGCACTAGCGGCTAGCACAGATACGCAGTATTTT; CDR3: CASSRGALAASTDTQYF
J: TRBJ1-1; V: TRBV5-6; size: .; D: .; DNA: TGTGCCAGCAGCTTGGGGCAATTTACTGAAGCTTTCTTT; CDR3: CASSLGQFTEAFF
J: TRBJ1-4; V: TRBV19; size: .; D: .; DNA: TGTGCCAGTAGTATTAAAGGGGCCAGTGAAAAACTGTTTTTT; CDR3: CASSIKGASEKLFF
J: TRBJ2-3; V: TRBV24-1; size: .; D: TRBD1; DNA: TGTGCCACCAGTGATTCTACAGGGGGGAACACAGATACGCAGTATTTT; CDR3: CATSDSTGGNTDTQYF
J: TRBJ1-4; V: TRBV11-2; size: .; D: .; DNA: TGTGCCAGCACCCTCTCCACAGCAACTAATGAAAAACTGTTTTTT; CDR3: CASTLSTATNEKLFF
J: TRBJ1-5; V: TRBV6-6; size: .; D: TRBD1; DNA: TGTGCCAGCACAACCGGACAGGACGGGCAACAGCCCCAGCATTTT; CDR3: CASTTGQDGQQPQHF
J: TRBJ1-1; V: TRBV12-3/TRBV12-4; size: few; D: .; DNA: TGTGCCACCCGGGGGGGAGGCACTGAAGCTTTCTTT; CDR3: CATRGGGTEAFF
J: TRBJ2-3; V: TRBV11-2; size: .; D: .; DNA: TGTGCCAGCAGCTTAGCCCCTCGCTACACAGATACGCAGTATTTT; CDR3: CASSLAPRYTDTQYF
J: TRBJ2-7; V: TRBV6-1; size: .; D: TRBD2; DNA: TGTGCCAGCAGTGAAGGACTAGCGGGAGAGCAGTACTTC; CDR3: CASSEGLAGEQYF
J: TRBJ2-3; V: TRBV5-1; size: .; D: TRBD2; DNA: TGCGCCAGCAGCACCGGGACTAGCGGGTTCACAGATACGCAGTATTTT; CDR3: CASSTGTSGFTDTQYF
J: TRBJ2-1; V: TRBV24-1; size: .; D: TRBD1; DNA: TGTGCCACCCGGGACAGGGGCCATTATGGTTACAATGAGCAGTTCTTC; CDR3: CATRDRGHYGYNEQFF
J: TRBJ2-2; V: TRBV9; size: .; D: TRBD2; DNA: TGTGCCAGCAGCGTAGGACAGCGGGGGACCGGGGAGCTGTTTTTT; CDR3: CASSVGQRGTGELFF
J: TRBJ2-1; V: TRBV19; size: .; D: TRBD2; DNA: TGTGCCAGTAGCGGTAGCGGGGGTGAGCAGTTCTTC; CDR3: CASSGSGGEQFF
J: TRBJ2-2; V: TRBV18; size: .; D: .; DNA: TGTGCCAGCTCACCCGAAGGACTTGGGGCCGGGGAGCTGTTTTTT; CDR3: CASSPEGLGAGELFF
J: TRBJ1-5; V: TRBV7-8; size: .; D: .; DNA: TGTGCCAGCAGCTTAAACGGGGTGATGGGTAATCAGCCCCAGCATTTT; CDR3: CASSLNGVMGNQPQHF
J: TRBJ1-6; V: TRBV27; size: .; D: .; DNA: TGTGCCAGCAGGGGGGGGACAAAATATAATTCACCCCTCCACTTT; CDR3: CASRGGTKYNSPLHF
J: TRBJ1-2; V: TRBV6-5; size: .; D: TRBD1; DNA: TGTGCCAGCAGTTACGGGACAGGGGGCAACTATGGCTACACCTTC; CDR3: CASSYGTGGNYGYTF
J: TRBJ1-5; V: TRBV3-1/TRBV3-2; size: few; D: .; DNA: TGTGCCAGCAGCCAAATAGGGGGGGAACAGCCCCAGCATTTT; CDR3: CASSQIGGEQPQHF
J: TRBJ2-3; V: TRBV6-4; size: .; D: TRBD1; DNA: TGTGCCAGCAGTGAAACGGGACAGAGTAGCACAGATACGCAGTATTTT; CDR3: CASSETGQSSTDTQYF
J: TRBJ1-2; V: TRBV10-1; size: .; D: .; DNA: TGCGCCAGCCCCCCGGCAGTCTCGGGCTATGGCTACACCTTC; CDR3: CASPPAVSGYGYTF
J: TRBJ1-1; V: TRBV5-1; size: .; D: .; DNA: TGCGCCAGCAGCTTGGGAGGCGGAGGGGAAGCTTTCTTT; CDR3: CASSLGGGGEAFF
J: TRBJ2-7; V: TRBV6-5; size: .; D: TRBD1; DNA: TGTGCCAGCAGGGGACAGGGAATCGGTTCCTACGAGCAGTACTTC; CDR3: CASRGQGIGSYEQYF
J: TRBJ1-1; V: TRBV5-1; size: .; D: TRBD1; DNA: TGCGCCAGCAGCCCCGGACAGGGCTGGACTGAAGCTTTCTTT; CDR3: CASSPGQGWTEAFF
J: TRBJ2-2; V: TRBV2; size: .; D: TRBD1; DNA: TGTGCCAGCGGAGGACAGGGGGCCGGGGAGCTGTTTTTT; CDR3: CASGGQGAGELFF
J: TRBJ2-5; V: TRBV7-9; size: .; D: .; DNA: TGTGCCAGCAGCTTGGCCAGGGAGGAAGAGACCCAGTACTTC; CDR3: CASSLAREEETQYF
J: TRBJ1-5; V: TRBV30; size: .; D: TRBD1; DNA: TGTGCCTGGGGCCATGGGGACAGAAGCAATCAGCCCCAGCATTTT; CDR3: CAWGHGDRSNQPQHF
J: TRBJ2-7; V: TRBV6-6; size: .; D: TRBD2; DNA: TGTGCCAGTTCACGGGGGGACTACGAGCAGTACTTC; CDR3: CASSRGDYEQYF
J: TRBJ1-5; V: TRBV5-5; size: .; D: .; DNA: TGTGCCAGCAGCTTGGTCCCAGACATAGGTCAGCCCCAGCATTTT; CDR3: CASSLVPDIGQPQHF
J: TRBJ2-5; V: TRBV5-6; size: .; D: TRBD2; DNA: TGTGCCAGCAGCTTGGATCCTAGCGGAAGACAAGAGACCCAGTACTTC; CDR3: CASSLDPSGRQETQYF
J: TRBJ2-3; V: TRBV19; size: .; D: TRBD2; DNA: TGTGCCAGTAGTATAACGGCGGGAGGGGCGGGTGGCACAGATACGCAGTATTTT; CDR3: CASSITAGGAGGTDTQYF
J: TRBJ2-7; V: TRBV9; size: .; D: .; DNA: TGTGCCAGCAGCGTCGGGGGACTGGGTCTGGGCGAGCAGTACTTC; CDR3: CASSVGGLGLGEQYF
J: TRBJ2-2; V: TRBV10-3; size: once; D: TRBD2; DNA: TGTGCCATCGGACGGACTAGCTCGGCCGGGGAGCTGTTTTTT; CDR3: CAIGRTSSAGELFF
J: TRBJ1-2; V: TRBV14; size: .; D: .; DNA: TGTGCCAGCAGCCAAGGGACACCTGGGACTGGCCGGAGTAGCTTTGGCTACACCTTC; CDR3: CASSQGTPGTGRSSFGYTF
J: TRBJ2-5; V: TRBV5-5; size: .; D: .; DNA: TGTGCCAGCAGCTTACAGGATAGGGAGACCCAGTACTTC; CDR3: CASSLQDRETQYF
J: TRBJ1-5; V: TRBV10-3; size: .; D: TRBD1; DNA: TGTGCCATCAGCCTGACAGGGGGAGGACAGCCCCAGCATTTT; CDR3: CAISLTGGGQPQHF
J: TRBJ1-6; V: TRBV4-3; size: .; D: .; DNA: TGCGCCAGCAGCCAAGATGGGTCCCGCGGTTCACCCCTCCACTTT; CDR3: CASSQDGSRGSPLHF
J: TRBJ1-2; V: TRBV5-4; size: few; D: .; DNA: TGTGCCAGCAGCCCCTCGTTCTATGGCTACACCTTC; CDR3: CASSPSFYGYTF
J: TRBJ1-1; V: TRBV6-5; size: .; D: .; DNA: TGTGCCAGCAGTTATACGGCAGGGTCTAACACTGAAGCTTTCTTT; CDR3: CASSYTAGSNTEAFF
J: TRBJ1-3; V: TRBV15; size: .; D: TRBD1; DNA: TGTGCCACCAGCAGAGATCTCGGGACAGGCAGAAACACCATATATTTT; CDR3: CATSRDLGTGRNTIYF
J: TRBJ2-5; V: TRBV5-6; size: .; D: .; DNA: TGTGCCAGCAGCACCCCGACAGGTCTAAAGACCCAGTACTTC; CDR3: CASSTPTGLKTQYF
J: TRBJ1-5; V: TRBV19; size: .; D: .; DNA: TGTGCCAGCCAAACCAAGGGGGGCAATCAGCCCCAGCATTTT; CDR3: CASQTKGGNQPQHF
J: TRBJ1-4; V: TRBV18; size: .; D: TRBD1; DNA: TGTGCCAGCTCACCCCGACAGGGTGCTAATGAAAAACTGTTTTTT; CDR3: CASSPRQGANEKLFF
J: TRBJ1-2; V: TRBV20-1; size: .; D: TRBD1; DNA: TGCAGTGCTAGTCAGGGGGCGACCGTAAGAGATGGCTACACCTTC; CDR3: CSASQGATVRDGYTF
J: TRBJ1-1; V: TRBV19; size: .; D: .; DNA: TGTGCCAGTAGTATAGGACACCCATACGACATCAACACTGAAGCTTTCTTT; CDR3: CASSIGHPYDINTEAFF
J: TRBJ1-5; V: TRBV4-1; size: .; D: .; DNA: TGCGCCAGCAGCCCTAGGGAGAATCAGCCCCAGCATTTT; CDR3: CASSPRENQPQHF